This T cell receptor (beta chain) appears in the sequencing data of a study of T cells in Graves' hyperthyroidism and ophthalmopathy. Findings and caveats of the study: From stable hyperthyroidism, ophthalmopathy was separated by a 13 V-J model. The majority of expanded thyroid clonotypes above 0.001 also appeared in blood.

This clonotype has a handful of counts. Its antigen remains unidentified. Amplified TCR beta CDR3 regions derived from RNA transcripts. First-round RT-PCR with HTBI primers amplified the TCR CDR3 region. TCRdb re-analysed the multiplex PCR reads in MiXCR, keeping a single row per CDR3 protein. Of 450,000 to 700,000 distinct CDR3 sequences listed, 46% are singletons. Reasons for excluding patients were uncontrolled infection, other autoimmune disease, pregnancy or lactation. Each diagnosis drew on symptoms, thyroxine, TRAb, thyroid ultrasound and orbital computed tomography findings. The trim removed 6 bases at V and 4 bases at J, leaving 11 bases unmatched. CDR3 length: 15 residues. Germline CDR1 and CDR2: SGHTA and FQGTGA.

This chain uses TRBV7-3 with TRBJ2-5, with TRBD2 matching 7 bases. Input material: peripheral blood or thyroid tissue (not recorded which). The receptor was derived from an adult woman with Graves' disease, either hyperthyroidism or ophthalmopathy (not recorded which). CDR3 loop: CASSSGLSRGETQYF. CDR3 nucleotides: TGTGCCAGCAGTAGCGGGCTCAGTCGGGGAGAGACCCAGTACTTC.